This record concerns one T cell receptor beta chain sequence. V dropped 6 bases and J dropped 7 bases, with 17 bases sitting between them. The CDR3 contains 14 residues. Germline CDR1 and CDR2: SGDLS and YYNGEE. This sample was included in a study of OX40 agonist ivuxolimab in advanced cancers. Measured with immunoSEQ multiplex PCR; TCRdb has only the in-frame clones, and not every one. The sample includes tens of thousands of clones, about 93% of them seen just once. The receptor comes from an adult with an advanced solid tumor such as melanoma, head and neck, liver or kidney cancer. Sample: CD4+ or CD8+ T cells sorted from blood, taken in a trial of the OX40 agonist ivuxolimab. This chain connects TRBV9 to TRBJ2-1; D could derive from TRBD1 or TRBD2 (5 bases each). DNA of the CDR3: TGTGCCAGCACCCCGGGGAGACAGCTTAATGAGCAGTTCTTC. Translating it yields CASTPGRQLNEQFF.